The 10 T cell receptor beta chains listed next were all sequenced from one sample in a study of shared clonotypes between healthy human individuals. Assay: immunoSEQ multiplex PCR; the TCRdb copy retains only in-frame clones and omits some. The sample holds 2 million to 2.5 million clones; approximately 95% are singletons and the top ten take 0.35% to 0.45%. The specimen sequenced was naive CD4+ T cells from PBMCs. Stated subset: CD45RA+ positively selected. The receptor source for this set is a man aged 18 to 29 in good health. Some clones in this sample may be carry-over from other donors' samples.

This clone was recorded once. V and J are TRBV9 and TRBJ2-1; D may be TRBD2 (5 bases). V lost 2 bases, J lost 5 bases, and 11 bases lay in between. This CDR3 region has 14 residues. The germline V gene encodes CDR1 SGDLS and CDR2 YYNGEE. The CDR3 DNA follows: TGTGCCAGCAGCGTTCGAGCGGCTGACAATGAGCAGTTCTTC. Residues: CASSVRAADNEQFF.

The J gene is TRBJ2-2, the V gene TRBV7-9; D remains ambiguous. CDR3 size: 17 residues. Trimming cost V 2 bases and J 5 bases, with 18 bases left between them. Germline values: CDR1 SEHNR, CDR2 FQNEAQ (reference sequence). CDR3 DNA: TGTGCCAGCAGCTTATTGGCCGGGCCCTTCAGGACCGGGGAGCTGTTTTTT. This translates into CASSLLAGPFRTGELFF.

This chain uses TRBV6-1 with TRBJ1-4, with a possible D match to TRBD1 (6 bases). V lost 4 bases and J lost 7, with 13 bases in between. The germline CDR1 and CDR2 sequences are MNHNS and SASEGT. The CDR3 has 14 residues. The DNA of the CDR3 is TGTGCCAGCAGTGTACAGGGTTGGGGTGAAAAACTGTTTTTT. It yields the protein CASSVQGWGEKLFF.

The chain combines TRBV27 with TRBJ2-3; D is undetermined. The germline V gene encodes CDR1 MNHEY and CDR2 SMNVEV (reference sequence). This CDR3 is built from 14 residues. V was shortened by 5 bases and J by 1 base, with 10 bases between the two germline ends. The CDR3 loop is CASSPGRRTDTQYF. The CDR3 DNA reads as TGTGCCAGCAGTCCGGGTCGCCGCACAGATACGCAGTATTTT.

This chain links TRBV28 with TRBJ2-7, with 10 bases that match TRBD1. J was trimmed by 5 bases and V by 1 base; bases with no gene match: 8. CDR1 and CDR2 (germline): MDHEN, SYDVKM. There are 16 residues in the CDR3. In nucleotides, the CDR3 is TGTGCCAGCAGTTTATACGCTGGGACAGGGGACCACGAGCAGTACTTC. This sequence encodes CASSLYAGTGDHEQYF.

The DNA of the CDR3 is TGTGCCAGCAGTGATAGCGGGGCCCGAGACAATGAGCAGTTCTTC. The encoded protein is CASSDSGARDNEQFF. The rearrangement uses TRBV2 and TRBJ2-1; the match to TRBD2 covers 8 bases. This CDR3 is 15 amino acids long. The V gene's germline CDR1 is SNHLY and CDR2 FYNNEI. V lost 3 bases to trimming and J lost 5 bases; unmatched junction nucleotides: 6. Full variable domain (outside the CDR3, taken from reference TRBV2 and TRBJ2-1): EPEVTQTPSHQVTQMGQEVILRCVPISNHLYFYWYRQILGQKVEFLVSFYNNEISEKSEIFDDQFSVERPDGSNFTLKIRSTKLEDSAMYFCASSDSGARDNEQFFGPGTRLTVL.

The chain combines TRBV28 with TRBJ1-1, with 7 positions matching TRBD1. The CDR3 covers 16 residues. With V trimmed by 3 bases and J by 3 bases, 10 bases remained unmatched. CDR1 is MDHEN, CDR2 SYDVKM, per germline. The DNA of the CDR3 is TGTGCCAGCAGTTTCGGGACAGCATCCCTGTACACTGAAGCTTTCTTT. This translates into CASSFGTASLYTEAFF.

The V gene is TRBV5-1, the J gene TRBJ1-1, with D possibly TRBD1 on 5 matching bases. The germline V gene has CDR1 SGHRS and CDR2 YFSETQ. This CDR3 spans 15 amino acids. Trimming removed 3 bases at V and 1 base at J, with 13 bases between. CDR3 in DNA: TGCGCCAGCAGCTCATTAGGGACGGCGAACACTGAAGCTTTCTTT. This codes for CASSSLGTANTEAFF. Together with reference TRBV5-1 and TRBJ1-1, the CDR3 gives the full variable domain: KAGVTQTPRYLIKTRGQQVTLSCSPISGHRSVSWYQQTPGQGLQFLFEYFSETQRNKGNFPGRFSGRQFSNSRSEMNVSTLELGDSALYLCASSSLGTANTEAFFGQGTRLTVV.

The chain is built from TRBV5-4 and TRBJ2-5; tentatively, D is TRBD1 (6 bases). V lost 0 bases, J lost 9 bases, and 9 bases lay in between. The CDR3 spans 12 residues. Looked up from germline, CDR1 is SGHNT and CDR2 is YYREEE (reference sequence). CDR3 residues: CASSLDRVSQYF. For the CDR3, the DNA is TGTGCCAGCAGCTTGGACAGGGTGTCCCAGTACTTC.

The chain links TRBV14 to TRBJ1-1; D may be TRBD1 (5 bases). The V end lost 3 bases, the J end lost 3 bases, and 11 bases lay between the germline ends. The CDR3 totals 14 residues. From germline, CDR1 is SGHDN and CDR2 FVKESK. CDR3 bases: TGTGCCAGCAGCCACCTTACAGGACACACTGAAGCTTTCTTT. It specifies CASSHLTGHTEAFF. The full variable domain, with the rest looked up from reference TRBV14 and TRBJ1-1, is EAGVTQFPSHSVIEKGQTVTLRCDPISGHDNLYWYRRVMGKEIKFLLHFVKESKQDESGMPNNRFLAERTGGTYSTLKVQPAELEDSGVYFCASSHLTGHTEAFFGQGTRLTVV.